A selection of T cell receptor beta chains follows, all from one sample in a study of OX40 agonist ivuxolimab in advanced cancers. This table comes from immunoSEQ multiplex PCR, and its TCRdb copy is limited to in-frame clones, with some not included. Of approximately 48,000 clones listed, approximately 87% are singletons. Sequenced here: CD4+ or CD8+ T cells sorted from blood, sampled in a trial of the OX40 agonist ivuxolimab. The receptor source for this set is an adult with an advanced solid tumor such as melanoma, head and neck, liver or kidney cancer. The conserved cysteine and the conserved F or W are not part of the CDR3 here.

>TRBV4-3|13
ASSQDIGVPYEQY
>TRBV5-6|10
ASSPGPREQY
>TRBV4-2|15
ASSQGNSGRGDQPQH
>TRBV7-3|12
ASSPTGGDTEAF
>TRBV7-9|10
ASSQGGNTIY
>TRBV7-3|11
ASSSSGRDEQY
>TRBV13|15
ASSLGAGGGYSYEQY
>TRBV4-3|12
ASSPGQGNYEQY
>TRBV29-1|10
SAVDSRGEAF
>TRBV7-9|14
ASSPRTGGWNTEAF
>TRBV13|13
ASSLTSGETDTQY
>TRBV27|11
ASSFSSSYEQY
>TRBV4-2|13
ASSQAADSSLEQY
>TRBV5-1|15
ASTEWGLALSNNEQF
>TRBV9|15
ASSAGTGEQVVETQY
>TRBV15|12
ATSRDSTRKKLL
>TRBV4-3|12
ASSQDKGRTEAF
>TRBV6-5|11
ASSYSASYEQY
>TRBV9|11
ASTLGAGDTIY
>TRBV27|11
ASSVSGSSEQF
>TRBV9|14
ASSVGGQGLGYEQY
>TRBV30|9
AWSSSYEQY
>TRBV4-1|12
ASSHDRFGYGYT
>TRBV9|13
ASSLRDGTNQPQH
>TRBV9|10
ASSVEGETQY
>TRBV9|14
ASSAIGSAVPGELF
>TRBV6-5|11
ASTQGLNTEAF
>TRBV27|15
ASSTARGQGAGETQY
>TRBV30|11
AWSYGWSYEQY
>TRBV27|15
ASSSTTQTGLEEKLF
>TRBV5-6|14
ASSHSGYLPYNEQF
>TRBV4-1|13
ATQSGRGGGNTIY
>TRBV9|13
ASSGSGLAGGEQY
>TRBV7-7|13
ASSLIGPGGEKLF
>TRBV27|11
ASSSRGSSPLH
>TRBV5-4|10
ASSEVDNEQF
>TRBV12-5|15
ASGFTLLGALKEKLF
>TRBV27|12
ATLEREGRNEQF
>TRBV10-3|12
AIRGTSGPDTQY
>TRBV2|13
ASSRVGGSGETQY
>TRBV29-1|13
SAGGGYNSYNEQF
>TRBV7-9|12
ASSHPQGSTEAF
>TRBV4-2|19
ASSQEEGLAGGQGSYNEQF
>TRBV13|10
ATPGQAYEQY
>TRBV15|11
ATSRVGTDTQY
>TRBV4-1|16
ASSVRDLGGQGGQPQH
>TRBV9|14
ASSPSEGQGGTEAF
>TRBV7-3|13
ASSSGLAGVNEQY
>TRBV11-2|13
ASSLGSRSGNTIY
>TRBV6-5|13
ASSATGGSTDTQY
>TRBV7-9|14
ASSLSGLAGVNEQF